These 9 T cell receptor beta chains share one sample of origin, sequenced in a study of T cells in Graves' hyperthyroidism and ophthalmopathy. Amplification of TCR beta CDR3 regions used RNA as the template. The study used the HTBI primer set for a first-round RT-PCR of the TCR CDR3. A single record per CDR3 protein comes from TCRdb applying MiXCR to the multiplex PCR reads. The sample records roughly 500,000 distinct CDR3 sequences, around 50% being singletons. The source material was peripheral blood or thyroid tissue (not recorded which). The origin of the receptors is an adult woman with Graves' disease, either hyperthyroidism or ophthalmopathy (not recorded which).

The chain links TRBV19 to TRBJ1-6; maybe TRBD1 (5 bases). Trimming removed 4 bases from V and 9 bases from J, with 13 bases in between. The germline gives CDR1 LNHDA, CDR2 SQIVND (reference sequence). This CDR3 is built from 14 residues. This chain's CDR3 is CASSRNEGSSPLHF. CDR3 in DNA: TGTGCCAGTAGTAGGAACGAGGGGAGTTCACCCCTCCACTTT. Using reference TRBV19 and TRBJ1-6 for the parts outside the CDR3, the full variable domain is DGGITQSPKYLFRKEGQNVTLSCEQNLNHDAMYWYRQDPGQGLRLIYYSQIVNDFQKGDIAEGYSVSREKKESFPLTVTSAQKNPTAFYLCASSRNEGSSPLHFGNGTRLTVT.

In this sample, this clonotype turned up many times. The chain has TRBV29-1 and TRBJ2-7; maybe TRBD1 (5 bases). This CDR3 is built from 14 residues. The V gene's germline CDR1 is SQVTM and CDR2 ANQGSEA. Trimming left V 3 bases short and J 5 bases short, with 17 bases between. For the CDR3, the DNA is TGCAGCGTTGAGGGGCCAGGGATAGGCAACGAGCAGTACTTC. The encoded protein is CSVEGPGIGNEQYF.

The chain employs TRBV12-3 or TRBV12-4 and TRBJ1-3; perhaps TRBD1 as D (5 bases). Trimming stripped 6 bases from V and 0 bases from J, with 9 bases between. This CDR3 has 14 residues. The CDR3 DNA sequence: TGTGCCAGCAGCACAGGAAACTCTGGAAACACCATATATTTT. Protein: CASSTGNSGNTIYF.

The table lists this clonotype with many counts. The chain is built from TRBV29-1 and TRBJ2-7; 8 bases agree with TRBD2. The CDR3 consists of 13 residues. Losses at the gene ends were 8 bases for V and 0 bases for J; bases not matched to a gene: 6. Germline V gene sequence: CDR1 SQVTM, CDR2 ANQGSEA. CDR3 residues: CSTTSGTSYEQYF. The CDR3 nucleotides are TGCAGCACTACTAGCGGCACCTCCTACGAGCAGTACTTC.

Concerning this clonotype itself: A read error may account for a junction end that differs from germline. V and J are TRBV9 and TRBJ1-2; D possibly corresponds to TRBD1 (5 bases). Germline CDR1 is SGDLS and CDR2 is YYNGEE. This CDR3 has 17 amino acids. The CDR3 nucleotides read TGCACCAGCAGCGTAGGAGTGTCAGGGACCCAGGTCTATGGCTACACCTTC. It is translated as CTSSVGVSGTQVYGYTF.

This clonotype was counted only a few times. This sequence joins TRBV25-1 and TRBJ1-1; maybe TRBD1 (6 bases). Trimming took 8 bases from V and 10 from J, leaving 17 bases between them. This CDR3 has 12 amino acids. CDR1 and CDR2 from the germline V gene are MGHDK and SYGVNS. The CDR3, as DNA: TGTGCCAGCTGCCAAGGGCAGGGGCCAGCTTTCTTT. Protein product: CASCQGQGPAFF.

This chain joins TRBV14 and TRBJ2-7, with TRBD2 identical over 7 bases. The CDR3 runs to 15 residues. V shed 5 bases and J 6 bases; nucleotides not matched to a gene: 13. Germline V lookup: CDR1 SGHDN, CDR2 FVKESK. The CDR3, as DNA: TGTGCCAGCAGCGTGACGGGACTAAATCTGGGCGAGCAGTACTTC. Translating gives CASSVTGLNLGEQYF.

Many counts were recorded for this clonotype. The V call is TRBV5-1, the J call TRBJ1-1; D possibly corresponds to TRBD1 (6 bases). Trimming removed 4 bases at V and 0 bases at J, with 13 bases between. The germline V gene encodes CDR1 SGHRS and CDR2 YFSETQ. There are 15 residues in the CDR3. As DNA, the CDR3 is TGCGCCAGCAGCCCTTTAGGACAGATGAACACTGAAGCTTTCTTT. Translation: CASSPLGQMNTEAFF.

This clonotype was detected once. The chain recombines TRBV20-1 with TRBJ1-6; 10 bases map to TRBD1. The V gene end was trimmed by 4 bases and the J gene end by 8 bases; junction bases not matched to a gene: 11. The CDR3 covers 16 residues. The germline V gene has CDR1 DFQATT and CDR2 SNEGSKA (reference sequence). The CDR3 loop reads CSATGTGDGIHSPLHF. CDR3 sequence (DNA): TGCAGTGCTACCGGGACAGGGGACGGTATTCATTCACCCCTCCACTTT.